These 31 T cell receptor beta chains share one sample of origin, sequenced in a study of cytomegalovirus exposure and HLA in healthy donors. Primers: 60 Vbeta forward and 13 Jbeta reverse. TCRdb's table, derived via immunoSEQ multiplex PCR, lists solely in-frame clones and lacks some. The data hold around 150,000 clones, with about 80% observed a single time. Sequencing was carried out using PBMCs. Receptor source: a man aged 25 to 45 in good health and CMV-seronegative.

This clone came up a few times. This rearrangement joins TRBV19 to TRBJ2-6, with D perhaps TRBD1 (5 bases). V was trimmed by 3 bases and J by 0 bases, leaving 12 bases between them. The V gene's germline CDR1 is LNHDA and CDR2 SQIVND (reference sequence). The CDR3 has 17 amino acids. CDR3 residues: CASSMGRAASGANVLTF. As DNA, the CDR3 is TGTGCCAGTAGTATGGGCAGGGCTGCCTCTGGGGCCAACGTCCTGACTTTC.

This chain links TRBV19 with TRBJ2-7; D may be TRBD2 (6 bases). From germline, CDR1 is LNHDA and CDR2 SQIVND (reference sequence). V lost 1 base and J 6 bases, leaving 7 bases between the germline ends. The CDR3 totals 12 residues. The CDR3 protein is CASSIGAGEQYF. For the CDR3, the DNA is TGTGCCAGTAGTATAGGAGCGGGCGAGCAGTACTTC.

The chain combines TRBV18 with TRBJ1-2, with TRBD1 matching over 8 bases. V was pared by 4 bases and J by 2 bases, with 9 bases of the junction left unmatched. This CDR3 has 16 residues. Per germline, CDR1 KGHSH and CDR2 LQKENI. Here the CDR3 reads CASSRRTGNQNYGYTF. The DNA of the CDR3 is TGTGCCAGCTCACGAAGGACAGGGAATCAAAACTATGGCTACACCTTC.

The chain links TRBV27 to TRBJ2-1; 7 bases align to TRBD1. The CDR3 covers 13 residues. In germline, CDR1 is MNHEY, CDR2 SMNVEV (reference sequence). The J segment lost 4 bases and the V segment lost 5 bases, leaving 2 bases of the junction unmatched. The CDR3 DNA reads TGTGCCAGCAGTCTGGGACAGTACAATGAGCAGTTCTTC. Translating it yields CASSLGQYNEQFF.

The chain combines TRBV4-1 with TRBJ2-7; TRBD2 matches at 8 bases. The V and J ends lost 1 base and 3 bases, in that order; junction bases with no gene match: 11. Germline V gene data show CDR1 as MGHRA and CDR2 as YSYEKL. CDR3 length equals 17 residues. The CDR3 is CASSQAGGPGVGYEQYF. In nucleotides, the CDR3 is TGCGCCAGCAGCCAAGCGGGAGGGCCTGGAGTGGGCTACGAGCAGTACTTC.

The CDR3 nucleotides read TGTGCCAGCAGTGCTTCCTACGAGCAGTACTTC. This sequence encodes CASSASYEQYF. The rearrangement links TRBV25-1 to TRBJ2-7; D not resolved. The V end was cut by 4 bases, the J end by 1 base, with 2 bases between. The CDR3 is 11 amino acids. The germline V gene encodes CDR1 MGHDK and CDR2 SYGVNS.

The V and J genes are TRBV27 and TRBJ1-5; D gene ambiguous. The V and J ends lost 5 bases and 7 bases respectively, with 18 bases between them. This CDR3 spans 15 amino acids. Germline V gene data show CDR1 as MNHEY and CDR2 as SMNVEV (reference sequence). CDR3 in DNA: TGTGCCAGCAGTGCCAGGAGGGATTTTGCCCAGCCCCAGCATTTT. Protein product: CASSARRDFAQPQHF.

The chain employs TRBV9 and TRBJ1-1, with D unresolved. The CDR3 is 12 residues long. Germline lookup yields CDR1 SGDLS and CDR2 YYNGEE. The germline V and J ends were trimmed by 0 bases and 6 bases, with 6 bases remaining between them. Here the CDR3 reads CASSVATAEAFF. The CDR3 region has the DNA TGTGCCAGCAGCGTAGCTACAGCTGAAGCTTTCTTT.

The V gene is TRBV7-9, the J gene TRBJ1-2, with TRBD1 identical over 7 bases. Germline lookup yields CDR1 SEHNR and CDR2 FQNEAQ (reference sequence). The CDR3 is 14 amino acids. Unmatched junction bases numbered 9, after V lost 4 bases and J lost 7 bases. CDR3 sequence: CASSWTGGNGGYTF. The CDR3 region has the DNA TGTGCCAGCAGCTGGACAGGCGGTAATGGTGGCTACACCTTC.

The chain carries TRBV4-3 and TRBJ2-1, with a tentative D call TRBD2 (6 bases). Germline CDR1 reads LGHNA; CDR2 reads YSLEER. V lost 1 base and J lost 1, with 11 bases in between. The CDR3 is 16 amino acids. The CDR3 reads CASSQGRVQSYNEQFF. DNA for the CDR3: TGCGCCAGCAGCCAAGGGAGGGTTCAGTCCTACAATGAGCAGTTCTTC.

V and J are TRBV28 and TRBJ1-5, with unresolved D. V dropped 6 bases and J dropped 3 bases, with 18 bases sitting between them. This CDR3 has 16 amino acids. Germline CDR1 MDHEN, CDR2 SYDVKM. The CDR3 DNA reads TGTGCCAGCAGCGCCCCGGGATTCCCTTTCAATCAGCCCCAGCATTTT. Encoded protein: CASSAPGFPFNQPQHF.

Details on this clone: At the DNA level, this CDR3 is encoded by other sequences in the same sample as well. This CDR3 reads CASSQTGNEQYF. CDR3 DNA sequence: TGTGCCAGCAGTCAAACAGGGAACGAGCAGTACTTC. This rearrangement joins TRBV6-5 to TRBJ2-7; perhaps TRBD1 as D (6 bases). CDR3 size: 12 residues. The germline CDR1 and CDR2 sequences are MNHEY and SVGAGI. Trimming cost V 5 bases and J 5 bases, with 10 bases left between them.

The DNA of the CDR3 is TGTGCCAGCAGTCCGGGACAGGGGTGGTCAGATACGCAGTATTTT. Residues: CASSPGQGWSDTQYF. The chain employs TRBV6-6 and TRBJ2-3, with 10 bases aligning to TRBD1. The germline gives CDR1 MNHNY, CDR2 SVGAGI (reference sequence). V shed 5 bases, J shed 4 bases, and the junction held 6 bases outside the gene matches. The CDR3 extends over 15 amino acids.

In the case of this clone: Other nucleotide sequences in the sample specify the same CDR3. The CDR3: CATSRDRVEQFF. The CDR3 DNA is TGTGCCACCAGCAGGGACAGGGTTGAGCAGTTCTTC. The rearrangement links TRBV15 to TRBJ2-1; TRBD1 agrees at 8 bases. The ends lost 3 bases at V and 9 bases at J; junction bases unmatched: 1. This CDR3 has 12 amino acids. Germline V lookup: CDR1 LNHNV, CDR2 YYDKDF (reference sequence).

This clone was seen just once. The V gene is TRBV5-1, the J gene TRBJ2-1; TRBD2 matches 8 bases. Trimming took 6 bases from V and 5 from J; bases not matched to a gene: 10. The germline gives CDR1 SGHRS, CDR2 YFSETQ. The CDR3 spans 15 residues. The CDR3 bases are TGCGCCAGCAACCCTCTAGCGGGCGATAACAATGAGCAGTTCTTC. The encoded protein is CASNPLAGDNNEQFF.

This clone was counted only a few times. This chain's CDR3 is CASSPLGQGATEAFF. Written as DNA, the CDR3 is TGCGCCAGCAGCCCACTGGGACAGGGGGCCACTGAAGCTTTCTTT. The chain joins TRBV4-1 to TRBJ1-1, with 12 positions matching TRBD1. This CDR3 spans 15 amino acids. Per germline, CDR1 MGHRA and CDR2 YSYEKL. Unmatched junction bases numbered 4, after V lost 4 bases and J lost 4 bases.

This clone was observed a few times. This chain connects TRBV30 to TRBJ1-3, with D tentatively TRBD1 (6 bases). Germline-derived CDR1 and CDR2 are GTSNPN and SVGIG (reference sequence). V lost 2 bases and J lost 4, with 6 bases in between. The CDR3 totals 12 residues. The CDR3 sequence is CAWSTGGNTIYF. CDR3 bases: TGTGCCTGGAGTACAGGGGGAAACACCATATATTTT.

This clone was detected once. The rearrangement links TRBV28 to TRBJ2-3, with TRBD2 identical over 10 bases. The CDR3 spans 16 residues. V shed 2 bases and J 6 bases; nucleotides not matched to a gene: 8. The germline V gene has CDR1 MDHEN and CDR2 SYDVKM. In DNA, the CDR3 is TGTGCCAGCAGTTTAGCCCCAGCGGGAGGGGGGGATACGCAGTATTTT. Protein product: CASSLAPAGGGDTQYF.

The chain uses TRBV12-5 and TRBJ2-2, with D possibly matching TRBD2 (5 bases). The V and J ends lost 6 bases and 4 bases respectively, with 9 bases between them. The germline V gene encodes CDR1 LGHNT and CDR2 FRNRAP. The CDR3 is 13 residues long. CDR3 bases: TGTGCTAGTGGGTGGGAGAGCACCGGGGAGCTGTTTTTT. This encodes CASGWESTGELFF.

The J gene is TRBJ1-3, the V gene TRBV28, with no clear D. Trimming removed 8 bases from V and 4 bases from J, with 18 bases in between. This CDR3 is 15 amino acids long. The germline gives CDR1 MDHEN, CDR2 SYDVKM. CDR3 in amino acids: CASLPGTGLGNTIYF. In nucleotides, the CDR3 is TGTGCCAGCCTCCCGGGAACTGGCTTGGGAAACACCATATATTTT.

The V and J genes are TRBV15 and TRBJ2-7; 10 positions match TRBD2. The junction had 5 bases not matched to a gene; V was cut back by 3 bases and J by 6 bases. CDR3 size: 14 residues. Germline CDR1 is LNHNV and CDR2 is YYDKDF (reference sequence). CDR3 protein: CATSRSGRESEQYF. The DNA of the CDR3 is TGTGCCACCAGCAGGAGCGGGAGGGAATCCGAGCAGTACTTC.

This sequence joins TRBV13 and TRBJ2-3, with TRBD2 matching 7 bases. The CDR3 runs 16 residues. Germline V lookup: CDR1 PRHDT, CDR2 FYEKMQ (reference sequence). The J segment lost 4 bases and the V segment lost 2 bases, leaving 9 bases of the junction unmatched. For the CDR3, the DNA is TGTGCCAGCAGCTTAACCGCGGGAGTTGTCGCAGATACGCAGTATTTT. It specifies CASSLTAGVVADTQYF.

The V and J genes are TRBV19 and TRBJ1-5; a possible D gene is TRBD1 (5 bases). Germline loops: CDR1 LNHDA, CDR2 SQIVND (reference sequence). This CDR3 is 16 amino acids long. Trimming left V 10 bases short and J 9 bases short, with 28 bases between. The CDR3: CATKEGSRSFGGPQHF. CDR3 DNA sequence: TGTGCCACCAAAGAAGGCAGCCGCTCCTTCGGGGGGCCCCAGCATTTT.

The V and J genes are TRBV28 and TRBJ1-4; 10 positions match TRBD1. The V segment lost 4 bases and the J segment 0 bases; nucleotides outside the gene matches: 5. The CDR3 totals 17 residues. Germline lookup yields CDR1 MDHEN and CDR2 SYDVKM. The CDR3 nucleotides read TGTGCCAGCAGTTCTCCCGGGACAGGGGCAACTAATGAAAAACTGTTTTTT. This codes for CASSSPGTGATNEKLFF.

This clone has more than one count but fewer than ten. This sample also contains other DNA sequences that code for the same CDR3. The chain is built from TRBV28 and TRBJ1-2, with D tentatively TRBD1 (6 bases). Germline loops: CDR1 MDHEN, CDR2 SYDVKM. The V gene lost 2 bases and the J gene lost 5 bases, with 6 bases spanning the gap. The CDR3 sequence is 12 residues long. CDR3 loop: CASSLQGYGYTF. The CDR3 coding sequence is TGTGCCAGCAGTTTACAGGGGTATGGCTACACCTTC.

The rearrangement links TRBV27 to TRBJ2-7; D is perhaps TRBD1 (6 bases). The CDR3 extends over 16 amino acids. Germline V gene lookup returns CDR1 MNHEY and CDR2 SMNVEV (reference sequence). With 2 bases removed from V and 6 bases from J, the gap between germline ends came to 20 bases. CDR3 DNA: TGTGCCAGCAGTTTACGCTCCGTGAGCAGGGGAGTCGAGCAGTACTTC. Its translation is CASSLRSVSRGVEQYF.

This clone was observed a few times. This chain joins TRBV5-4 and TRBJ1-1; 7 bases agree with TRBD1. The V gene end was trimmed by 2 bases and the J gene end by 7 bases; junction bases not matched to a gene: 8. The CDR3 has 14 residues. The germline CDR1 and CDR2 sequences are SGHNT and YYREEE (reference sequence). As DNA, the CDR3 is TGTGCCAGCAGCTTAGAGACCCCAGGGGGTGAAGCTTTCTTT. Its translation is CASSLETPGGEAFF.

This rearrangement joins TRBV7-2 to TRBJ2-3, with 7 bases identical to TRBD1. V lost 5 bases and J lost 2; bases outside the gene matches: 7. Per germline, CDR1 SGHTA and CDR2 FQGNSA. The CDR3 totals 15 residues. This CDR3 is CASSIRTGNTDTQYF. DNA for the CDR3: TGTGCCAGCAGCATTAGGACAGGCAACACAGATACGCAGTATTTT.

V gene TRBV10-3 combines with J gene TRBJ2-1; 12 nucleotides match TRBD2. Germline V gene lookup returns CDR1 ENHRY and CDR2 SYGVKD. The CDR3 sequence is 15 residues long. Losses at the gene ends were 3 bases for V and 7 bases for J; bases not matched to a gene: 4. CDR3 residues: CAISELAGGANEQFF. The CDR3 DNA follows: TGTGCCATCAGTGAACTAGCGGGAGGAGCAAATGAGCAGTTCTTC.

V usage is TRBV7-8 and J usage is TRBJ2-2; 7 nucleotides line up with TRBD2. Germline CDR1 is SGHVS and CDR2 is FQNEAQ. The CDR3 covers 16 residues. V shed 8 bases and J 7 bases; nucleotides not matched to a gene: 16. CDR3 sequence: CASAVPAGDVDGELFF. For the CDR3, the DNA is TGTGCCAGCGCCGTCCCTGCGGGAGACGTCGACGGGGAGCTGTTTTTT.

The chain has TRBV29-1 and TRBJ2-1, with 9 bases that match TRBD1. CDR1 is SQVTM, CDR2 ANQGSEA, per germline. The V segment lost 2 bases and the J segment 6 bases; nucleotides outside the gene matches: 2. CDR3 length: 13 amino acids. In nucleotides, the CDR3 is TGCAGCGTTGAAACGGACAGGGGCAATGAGCAGTTCTTC. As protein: CSVETDRGNEQFF.